Each of the 9 T cell receptor beta chains below was sequenced from the same sample in a study of radiation and T cells in renal cell carcinoma. The time point was: blood 4 weeks post-SBRT, at nephrectomy. Specified treatment: 15 Gy SBRT to primary tumor, nephrectomy 4 weeks later. The table came from immunoSEQ multiplex PCR; TCRdb's copy has only in-frame clones and leaves some out. This table holds approximately 170,000 clones, about nine tenths found once. The sample was blood, taken from a patient whose treatment included radiotherapy and nephrectomy. These receptors all stem from a woman aged 45 to 65 with renal cell carcinoma.

The chain is built from TRBV2 and TRBJ1-3; TRBD1 matches at 11 bases. The V gene's germline CDR1 is SNHLY and CDR2 FYNNEI. V gave up 5 bases and J gave up 4 bases; unmatched junction bases: 4. There are 15 residues in the CDR3. CDR3 nucleotide sequence: TGTGCCAGCAGTCCGGACAGGGGGCTAGGAAACACCATATATTTT. This codes for CASSPDRGLGNTIYF.

The rearrangement uses TRBV6-5 and TRBJ2-1, with D unclear. Germline CDR1 is MNHEY and CDR2 is SVGAGI. This CDR3 contains 16 residues. Trimming left V 4 bases short and J 3 bases short, with 16 bases between. The CDR3 nucleotides read TGTGCCAGCAGTTTCCGGCTTGCGGCTATCTACAATGAGCAGTTCTTC. Translated, it gives CASSFRLAAIYNEQFF.

The CDR3 DNA is TGCGCCAGCAGCCTTACAGGGGAAGGTGGAGCTTTCTTT. It yields the protein CASSLTGEGGAFF. This chain joins TRBV5-1 and TRBJ1-1; 7 bases fit TRBD1. Germline V gene lookup returns CDR1 SGHRS and CDR2 YFSETQ. V trimming: 4 bases; J trimming: 10 bases; junction bases outside the gene matches: 10. The CDR3 runs 13 residues. The variable domain in full, completed from reference TRBV5-1 and TRBJ1-1, reads KAGVTQTPRYLIKTRGQQVTLSCSPISGHRSVSWYQQTPGQGLQFLFEYFSETQRNKGNFPGRFSGRQFSNSRSEMNVSTLELGDSALYLCASSLTGEGGAFFGQGTRLTVV.

The chain carries TRBV7-9 and TRBJ2-7; D possibly corresponds to TRBD2 (5 bases). This CDR3 region has 15 residues. V was trimmed by 2 bases and J by 7 bases, leaving 18 bases between them. CDR1 is SEHNR, CDR2 FQNEAQ, per germline (reference sequence). Here the CDR3 reads CASSLIVARVAEQYF. DNA of the CDR3: TGTGCCAGCAGCTTAATAGTAGCGCGGGTGGCTGAGCAGTACTTC.

This clone appeared once. CDR3 bases: TGTGCCAGTAGTACGATACTCCGGGAGACCCAGTACTTC. Amino acid sequence: CASSTILRETQYF. The chain uses TRBV19 and TRBJ2-5, with unresolved D. CDR1 and CDR2 from the germline V gene are LNHDA and SQIVND (reference sequence). V was cut by 4 bases and J by 5 bases, with 11 bases left in between. The CDR3 contains 13 residues.

The genes are TRBV14 and TRBJ1-2, with D uncertain. Germline CDR1 reads SGHDN; CDR2 reads FVKESK. V gave up 4 bases and J gave up 8 bases, with 11 bases separating them. The CDR3 is 12 residues long. The CDR3 DNA reads TGTGCCAGCAGCCTGAGCACCTGGGGCTACACCTTC. This translates into CASSLSTWGYTF.

This rearrangement joins TRBV27 to TRBJ1-6; D possibly corresponds to TRBD1 (5 bases). V was trimmed by 5 bases and J by 11 bases, leaving 16 bases between them. CDR1 is MNHEY and CDR2 is SMNVEV in the germline V gene (reference sequence). The CDR3 runs 14 residues. CDR3 residues: CASSLGLPRTPLHF. For the CDR3, the DNA is TGTGCCAGCAGTCTGGGACTTCCAAGAACACCCCTCCACTTT.

This chain links TRBV18 with TRBJ1-5; the match to TRBD1 covers 7 bases. The junction had 1 base not matched to a gene; V was cut back by 3 bases and J by 5 bases. CDR3 size: 13 residues. The germline V gene has CDR1 KGHSH and CDR2 LQKENI. CDR3 DNA: TGTGCCAGCTCACCCGGGACAGATCAGCCCCAGCATTTT. Amino acid sequence: CASSPGTDQPQHF.

The rearrangement links TRBV19 to TRBJ1-3; 8 positions match TRBD1. Unmatched junction bases numbered 13, after V lost 6 bases and J lost 9 bases. The CDR3 length is 15 residues. CDR1 is LNHDA, CDR2 SQIVND, per germline (reference sequence). The CDR3 sequence is CASRPSGQGGGTIYF. The DNA of the CDR3 is TGTGCCAGTAGGCCATCCGGACAGGGCGGAGGCACCATATATTTT.